The sequence of this T cell receptor beta chain was determined in a study of blood T cell repertoires in COVID-19 (dated by TCRdb to the early 2020s). Notes on the research overall: Samples covering the acute and convalescent phases of COVID-19 were provided by collaborators in the United States, Italy and Spain. Where HLA class I and class II types were available, the types were taken from metadata supplied by the sample provider, not from assay-based typing. The repertoires were made available in a free public database intended to serve as a resource for research on the immune response to SARS-CoV-2. The prospective study material was composed of cDNA or gDNA derived from T cells, B-cell-depleted T cells, or PBMCs. The samples were drawn from the first 160 participants of the ongoing ImmuneRACE study and from roughly 1,300 subjects provided by 6 global collaborators. Subjects who had been exposed to COVID-19, were actively infected with it, or had recovered from it provided the deeply sampled blood TCRbeta repertoires that made up the dataset. The sample metadata nearly always contained a de-identified subject ID, COVID-19 status, age in years and sex. Points the paper makes about the study in general: The quantity of clinical and demographic metadata differed by source and by participant and was supplied without curation.

CDR1 SGHVS and CDR2 FQNEAQ were looked up in the germline V gene. V has 5 bases trimmed and J has 9 bases trimmed; junction bases matching no gene number 6. The CDR3 sequence holds 12 residues, the cysteine and phenylalanine included. Only the CDR3 portion is preserved as DNA: 36 bases, with reading frame beginning at the first base. Collaborating institutions collected whole blood in K2EDTA tubes following their own protocols. For TCRbeta analysis, collaborators shipped samples as frozen whole blood, isolated PBMCs, or DNA extracted from either of those sample types. About this clone: This receptor's antigen is unknown. The record has no base qualities; no much larger clone is one base away.

TCRbeta CDR3 regions were amplified from genomic DNA using the immunoSEQ Assay, a bias-controlled multiplex PCR. On the authors' methods: The number of nucleated cells in each sample was estimated by amplification of reference gene primers within the assay. Sequence reads were collapsed and filtered to measure the absolute abundance of every unique TCRbeta CDR3 rearrangement. For each sample, productive Simpson clonality was calculated as the square root of Simpson's diversity index over productive rearrangements. Not all clones reach the TCRdb copy of this immuneACCESS table, which keeps in-frame sequences only. Checked studies attribute under half of the gap to unresolved V genes and leave the rest unexplained. V, J and clone size are taken as reported in that table, and D and trimming were inferred from the DNA itself. Here the sample has 250,000 to 350,000 clones; about 89% occur a single time. The ten largest make up about an eighth of the sample.

The clonotype originates from a woman aged 60-75 years with acute or convalescent COVID-19. The sequencing input was peripheral blood. The receptor chain draws on TRBV7-8 and TRBJ1-1, with TRBD1 matching 7 junction bases. At the DNA level, the sequence is TGTGCCAGCAGCCCACCAGGGGGTAAAGCTTTCTTT. This sequence encodes CASSPPGGKAFF.